A single T cell receptor beta chain is shown here with its context. Its antigen is not identified. Molecular barcoded adaptors covering alpha/delta and beta/gamma chains were used on about 390 ng RNA. TCRdb re-analysed the reads in MiXCR, keeping a single row per CDR3 protein. This sample yields 75,000 to 95,000 distinct CDR3 sequences, of which about 22% are seen a single time; roughly 10% belongs to the top ten. These data are taken from a study of read filtering for tumor transcriptome and immune sequencing. The overall study: RNA-seq yielded only roughly 80 to 1,400 TCR reads, IR-seq about 4 to 10.27 million.

Looked up from germline, CDR1 is SGHRS and CDR2 is YFSETQ. The CDR3 consists of 15 residues. With 3 bases clipped from V and 6 bases from J, the junction kept 7 bases outside the gene matches. The study's findings and limits: Sorted CD138-negative bone marrow cells were not purified T cells. Dropping single-read clonotypes raised IR-seq and RNA-seq shared-clonotype correlation.

Sequenced material: a population of CD138-negative cells sorted from bone marrow. This TCR was recovered from a donor at least 40 years old with multiple myeloma. The V and J genes are TRBV5-1 and TRBJ2-1; 9 bases map to TRBD1. As DNA, the CDR3 is TGCGCCAGCAGCTCTGGACAGGGGTTGAGCAATGAGCAGTTCTTC. Translating gives CASSSGQGLSNEQFF.